This T cell receptor beta chain was found in a study of T cell responses to AZD1222 COVID-19 vaccine. General study findings and limits: Spike-specific TCR breadth and depth went up after people got two AZD1222 doses. It should be noted that donors were predominantly white British and more often female, and clonal diversity was possibly underestimated.

TCRdb keeps only in-frame clones here, not all; method: immunoSEQ multiplex PCR. Here the sample spans about 110,000 clones, approximately 90% being singletons. The CDR3 is 12 amino acids. CDR1 SGHDT and CDR2 YYEEEE come from the germline V gene. The V end lost 2 bases, the J end lost 7 bases, and 7 bases lay between the germline ends. Turning to this clone: Its antigen remains unknown.

This clonotype was sampled from an adult who received the AZD1222 COVID-19 vaccine. Sequenced material: peripheral blood, taken 28 days after the second AZD1222 dose. The V call is TRBV5-6, the J call TRBJ1-5; a possible D gene is TRBD1 (5 bases). The DNA for the CDR3 is TGTGCCAGCAGCTTCGGGGACCAGCCCCAGCATTTT. As protein: CASSFGDQPQHF. Supplemented by reference TRBV5-6 and TRBJ1-5, the full variable domain reads DAGVTQSPTHLIKTRGQQVTLRCSPKSGHDTVSWYQQALGQGPQFIFQYYEEEERQRGNFPDRFSGHQFPNYSSELNVNALLLGDSALYLCASSFGDQPQHFGDGTRLSIL.